This paragraph reports one T cell receptor (beta chain). These data belong to a study of blood T cell repertoires in COVID-19. Repertoires were generated with immunoSEQ multiplex PCR, while TCRdb's copy carries only in-frame clones and drops some. The table records a few hundred thousand clones, about 91% of them present only once. The CDR3 contains 12 residues. V was shortened by 8 bases and J by 7 bases, with 9 bases between the two germline ends. Germline V lookup: CDR1 LNHNV, CDR2 YYDKDF (reference sequence). The rearrangement links TRBV15 to TRBJ1-6; the D gene is possibly TRBD1 (5 bases). The receptor comes from a human donor in a cohort exposed to, infected with or recovered from COVID-19 (not recorded which). The donor label of this sample is uncertain. Sequencing used PBMCs or T cells enriched from blood (not recorded which). CDR3 sequence: CATRYRNSPLHF. DNA for the CDR3: TGTGCCACCCGCTACAGGAATTCACCCCTCCACTTT.